A selection of T cell receptor beta chains follows, all from one sample in a study of cytotoxic CD8 clonotypes in ibrutinib-treated CLL. Some clones are missing from TCRdb's copy, which holds only in-frame ones; the method was immunoSEQ multiplex PCR. Among approximately 300,000 clones listed, roughly 80% were seen once. Sequenced here: PBMCs, sampled before ibrutinib treatment. All receptors come from a human donor with chronic lymphocytic leukemia. Each CDR3 is given with its conserved first and last residue. The D gene is left open where the match is weak. Size values are once, few and many counts, or a class for expanded clones, and some rows have none.

V	size	D	J	DNA	CDR3
TRBV7-6	NA	NA	TRBJ2-1	TGTGCCAGCAGCTGGGGGGTCCATGAGCAGTTCTTC	CASSWGVHEQFF
TRBV4-1	NA	NA	TRBJ1-3	TGCGCCAGCAGCCAACCAACAGGGTTTGGAGGAAACACCATATATTTT	CASSQPTGFGGNTIYF
TRBV27	NA	TRBD2	TRBJ2-7	TGTGCCAGCAGTTTGGTCTCGGGAGGGCCGATCTACGAGCAGTACTTC	CASSLVSGGPIYEQYF
TRBV9	NA	TRBD2	TRBJ2-1	TGTGCCAGCAGCCCCGGGACTATTCGGGAGCAGTTCTTC	CASSPGTIREQFF
TRBV4-2	NA	NA	TRBJ1-4	TGTGCCAGCAGCCAAGAGGGGGGAACTAATGAAAAACTGTTTTTT	CASSQEGGTNEKLFF
TRBV9	NA	NA	TRBJ1-3	TGTGCCAGCCGTCGGGGAAACACCATATATTTT	CASRRGNTIYF
TRBV7-9	NA	NA	TRBJ2-3	TGTGCCAGCAGCTTAAGAACAGGGAGGCAGTATTTT	CASSLRTGRQYF
TRBV7-3	NA	TRBD2	TRBJ2-3	TGTGCCAGCAGCCCTGGGACTAGCGGGAGGGTGCGGACAGATACGCAGTATTTT	CASSPGTSGRVRTDTQYF
TRBV21-1	NA	NA	TRBJ1-4	TGTGCCAGCAAGGCAGGGGTTTGTGAAAAACTGTTTTTT	CASKAGVCEKLFF
TRBV27	NA	NA	TRBJ2-3	TGTGCCAGCAGTCCGGGACACCTCACAGATACGCAGTATTTT	CASSPGHLTDTQYF
TRBV30	few	NA	TRBJ2-7	TGTGCCTGGAGCAGGGGACTCGAGCAGTACTTC	CAWSRGLEQYF
TRBV11-3	NA	TRBD2	TRBJ2-7	TGTGCCAGCAGCTTCGGTAGCGGGAGGGAAGAGCAATTCTTC	CASSFGSGREEQFF
TRBV11-2	NA	NA	TRBJ1-2	TGTGCCAGCAGCCCCGAACCGAACTATGGCTACACCTTC	CASSPEPNYGYTF
TRBV27	once	TRBD2	TRBJ2-1	TGTGGCACTTCTAGCGGAGGATACAATGAGCAGTTCTTC	CGTSSGGYNEQFF
TRBV28	NA	TRBD1	TRBJ1-1	TGTGCCAGCAGTTTTCTGCCGGGACAGGGGGCGTCTGAAGCTTTCTTT	CASSFLPGQGASEAFF
TRBV7-2	NA	NA	TRBJ2-7	TGTGCCAGCAGCCCCGGGGGTACCCACGAGCAGTACTTC	CASSPGGTHEQYF
TRBV4-3	NA	NA	TRBJ1-4	TGCGCCAGCAGCCCTTATCCAGGGAGGGGGACTAATGAAAAACTGTTTTTT	CASSPYPGRGTNEKLFF
TRBV7-9	few	NA	TRBJ2-7	TGTGCCAGCAGTCCCCGGCGGGGATTGTTGGAGCAGTACTTC	CASSPRRGLLEQYF
TRBV15	NA	TRBD2	TRBJ2-1	TGTGCCAGTGGGACTAGCGGGAGGGATGAGCAGTTCTTC	CASGTSGRDEQFF
TRBV6-5	NA	TRBD1	TRBJ2-2	TGTGCCAGCAGGGGGACAGGACCGAACACCGGGGAGCTGTTTTTT	CASRGTGPNTGELFF
TRBV27	NA	NA	TRBJ1-1	TGTGCCAGCAGTTACCAGAGGAACACTGAAGCTTTCTTT	CASSYQRNTEAFF
TRBV6-5	NA	TRBD1	TRBJ2-3	TGTGCCAGCAGTTACGACAGGGGGGGAGATACGCAGTATTTT	CASSYDRGGDTQYF